Below, one TCR beta chain is given with its context. What it recognizes is unknown. The data originate from a study of neurological immune-mediated disorders. Study results and caveats: It was HTLV-1-associated myelopathy that showed the most TCR clonal expansion, while multiple sclerosis showed the least, falling below healthy controls.

Synthesis of cDNA was performed by 5'RACE using 10-nucleotide random UMIs. TCRdb re-derived calls from the 5' RACE reads in MiXCR, one entry per CDR3 protein. The sample holds roughly 3,900 distinct CDR3 sequences, approximately 32% seen once. CDR1 and CDR2 (germline): SNHLY, FYNNEI. The CDR3 covers 15 residues. Trimming stripped 3 bases from V and 0 bases from J, with 12 bases between. This chain joins TRBV2 and TRBJ2-7, with D maybe TRBD2 (5 bases). The TCR sequence derives from a man in his forties or fifties with HTLV-1-associated myelopathy (HAM/TSP). What was sequenced was CD8+ T cells from blood. CDR3 in amino acids: CASSDDLAGSYEQYF. Here the CDR3 DNA reads TGTGCCAGCAGTGATGATCTAGCTGGCTCCTACGAGCAGTACTTC.